A selection of T cell receptor beta chains follows, all from one sample in a study of blood T cells in healthy people across ages. Each CDR3 protein gets one entry after TCRdb re-called the 5' RACE reads with MiXCR. The sample has about 580,000 distinct CDR3 sequences; around 50% are singletons. Sequencing was carried out using blood. These receptors all come from a man older than 75 in good health. The CDR3 runs from the conserved cysteine through the conserved F or W. Each record gives: CDR3 length, clone size, J gene, D gene, V gene, CDR3 DNA, CDR3 protein. The D gene is left open where the match is weak. Clone size is stated in some rows and not others, as once, few, many or a class when expanded.

cdr3_length: 15; clone_size: -; j_call: TRBJ1-2; d_call: TRBD1; v_call: TRBV20-1; cdr3_nt: TGCAGTGCTACGGGCCCCAAGGACAGGGTAATCGGCTACACCTTC; cdr3_aa: CSATGPKDRVIGYTF
cdr3_length: 16; clone_size: -; j_call: TRBJ2-1; d_call: -; v_call: TRBV27; cdr3_nt: TGTGCCAGCTTTTCCTCTCAGGGTACTTCCCGTCATGAGCAGTTCTTC; cdr3_aa: CASFSSQGTSRHEQFF
cdr3_length: 14; clone_size: -; j_call: TRBJ2-1; d_call: -; v_call: TRBV7-2; cdr3_nt: TGTGCCAGCAGCCTGGGGACACAAAACTACGAGCAGTTCTTC; cdr3_aa: CASSLGTQNYEQFF
cdr3_length: 13; clone_size: -; j_call: TRBJ2-7; d_call: -; v_call: TRBV3-1; cdr3_nt: TGTGCCAGCAGCCACGACTCCTCCTACGAGCAGTACTTC; cdr3_aa: CASSHDSSYEQYF
cdr3_length: 17; clone_size: -; j_call: TRBJ2-3; d_call: TRBD2; v_call: TRBV6-2/TRBV6-3; cdr3_nt: TGTGCCAGCAGTCCCCCGACTAGCGGGAGGAGTACAGATACGCAGTATTTT; cdr3_aa: CASSPPTSGRSTDTQYF
cdr3_length: 12; clone_size: few; j_call: TRBJ1-2; d_call: -; v_call: TRBV6-2/TRBV6-3; cdr3_nt: TGTGCCACCTCGGGGACGTTCTATGGCTACACCTTC; cdr3_aa: CATSGTFYGYTF
cdr3_length: 15; clone_size: -; j_call: TRBJ2-5; d_call: -; v_call: TRBV7-2; cdr3_nt: TGTGCCAGCAGCCCAGGGAACCCGTTATATAATGAGCAGTACTTC; cdr3_aa: CASSPGNPLYNEQYF
cdr3_length: 17; clone_size: once; j_call: TRBJ2-1; d_call: TRBD1; v_call: TRBV9; cdr3_nt: TGTGCCAGCAGCTCCCATTCCGCCGGGACAGGGGACAATGAGCAGTTCTTC; cdr3_aa: CASSSHSAGTGDNEQFF
cdr3_length: 14; clone_size: -; j_call: TRBJ2-5; d_call: -; v_call: TRBV12-3/TRBV12-4; cdr3_nt: TGTGCCAGCAGATCAGCGGGTAGGCAAGAGACCCAGTACTTC; cdr3_aa: CASRSAGRQETQYF
cdr3_length: 14; clone_size: -; j_call: TRBJ2-1; d_call: -; v_call: TRBV28; cdr3_nt: TGTGCCAGTCGCACCAGGGAGGCCTACAATGAGCAGTTCTTC; cdr3_aa: CASRTREAYNEQFF
cdr3_length: 21; clone_size: -; j_call: TRBJ2-7; d_call: TRBD2; v_call: TRBV6-2/TRBV6-3; cdr3_nt: TGTGCCAGCAGTTACTCGACAGGGGGAACTAGCGGGAGTGTGAACTCCTACGAGCAGTACTTC; cdr3_aa: CASSYSTGGTSGSVNSYEQYF
cdr3_length: 16; clone_size: -; j_call: TRBJ1-5; d_call: -; v_call: TRBV20-1; cdr3_nt: TGCAGTGCTAGAGCCCACCGGGGGAGGAGCAATCAGCCCCAGCATTTT; cdr3_aa: CSARAHRGRSNQPQHF
cdr3_length: 14; clone_size: few; j_call: TRBJ2-1; d_call: -; v_call: TRBV20-1; cdr3_nt: TGCAGTGCTAGCACGGGACCACCATACAATGAGCAGTTCTTC; cdr3_aa: CSASTGPPYNEQFF
cdr3_length: 16; clone_size: -; j_call: TRBJ2-3; d_call: -; v_call: TRBV4-2; cdr3_nt: TGTGCCAGCAGCCAAGATCCCGGGGCAGTCACAGATACGCAGTATTTT; cdr3_aa: CASSQDPGAVTDTQYF
cdr3_length: 13; clone_size: -; j_call: TRBJ2-7; d_call: -; v_call: TRBV6-2/TRBV6-3; cdr3_nt: TGTGCCAGCACTTTACTGACTGGCTACGAGCAGTACTTC; cdr3_aa: CASTLLTGYEQYF
cdr3_length: 13; clone_size: -; j_call: TRBJ1-6; d_call: -; v_call: TRBV6-5; cdr3_nt: TGTGCCAGCACTGACGGTAGCCTTTCACCCCTCCACTTT; cdr3_aa: CASTDGSLSPLHF
cdr3_length: 11; clone_size: -; j_call: TRBJ1-2; d_call: -; v_call: TRBV20-1; cdr3_nt: TGCAGTGCTAGATACTCCCAGAGCTACACCTTC; cdr3_aa: CSARYSQSYTF
cdr3_length: 15; clone_size: few; j_call: TRBJ2-3; d_call: TRBD2; v_call: TRBV20-1; cdr3_nt: TGCAGTGCTAGAGTGGCGGGAGTGGTAACAGATACGCAGTATTTT; cdr3_aa: CSARVAGVVTDTQYF
cdr3_length: 17; clone_size: few; j_call: TRBJ2-5; d_call: TRBD1; v_call: TRBV7-2; cdr3_nt: TGTGCCAGCAGCCGGACAGGGGGGCCCATAAGGGAAGAGACCCAGTACTTC; cdr3_aa: CASSRTGGPIREETQYF
cdr3_length: 18; clone_size: few; j_call: TRBJ1-6; d_call: -; v_call: TRBV3-1; cdr3_nt: TGTGCCAGCAGCCAAGAAGCTCCTAGACCGCCAGGGTATTCACCCCTCCACTTT; cdr3_aa: CASSQEAPRPPGYSPLHF
cdr3_length: 16; clone_size: -; j_call: TRBJ2-1; d_call: -; v_call: TRBV4-2; cdr3_nt: TGTGCCAGCAGCCAACCGGGACACGCTCGGAACGATGAGCAGTTCTTC; cdr3_aa: CASSQPGHARNDEQFF
cdr3_length: 14; clone_size: -; j_call: TRBJ1-6; d_call: -; v_call: TRBV20-1; cdr3_nt: TGCAGTGCTAGAGATCGAGTGGGAAGCTCACCCCTCCACTTT; cdr3_aa: CSARDRVGSSPLHF
cdr3_length: 10; clone_size: few; j_call: TRBJ1-2; d_call: -; v_call: TRBV2; cdr3_nt: TGTGCCACCCAACGGGGTGGCTACACCTTC; cdr3_aa: CATQRGGYTF
cdr3_length: 11; clone_size: -; j_call: TRBJ2-3; d_call: -; v_call: TRBV10-3; cdr3_nt: TGTGCCATCGGATTCACAGATACGCAGTATTTT; cdr3_aa: CAIGFTDTQYF
cdr3_length: 14; clone_size: -; j_call: TRBJ2-5; d_call: -; v_call: TRBV20-1; cdr3_nt: TGCAGTGCTAGAGATTCGCGAGTGCTGGAGACCCAGTACTTC; cdr3_aa: CSARDSRVLETQYF
cdr3_length: 12; clone_size: few; j_call: TRBJ2-7; d_call: -; v_call: TRBV29-1; cdr3_nt: TGCAGCGTCTCCGCGGACCCCTACGAGCAGTACTTC; cdr3_aa: CSVSADPYEQYF
cdr3_length: 13; clone_size: many; j_call: TRBJ2-7; d_call: -; v_call: TRBV2; cdr3_nt: TGTGCCAGCAGTGGACGTCTAAACCACGAGCAGTACTTC; cdr3_aa: CASSGRLNHEQYF
cdr3_length: 14; clone_size: few; j_call: TRBJ1-6; d_call: -; v_call: TRBV25-1; cdr3_nt: TGTGCCAGCAATCGTGGGAGATATAATTCACCCCTCCACTTT; cdr3_aa: CASNRGRYNSPLHF
cdr3_length: 15; clone_size: -; j_call: TRBJ2-7; d_call: TRBD1; v_call: TRBV7-2; cdr3_nt: TGTGCCAGCAGGTTGACAGGGGACAGCTCCTACGAGCAGTACTTC; cdr3_aa: CASRLTGDSSYEQYF
cdr3_length: 17; clone_size: -; j_call: TRBJ1-3; d_call: TRBD1; v_call: TRBV6-1; cdr3_nt: TGTGCCAGCAGTCGACAGGGGAAGGGCCTCTCTGGAAACACCATATATTTT; cdr3_aa: CASSRQGKGLSGNTIYF
cdr3_length: 11; clone_size: few; j_call: TRBJ1-1; d_call: -; v_call: TRBV7-9; cdr3_nt: TGTGCCAGCAGCCGCAGCACTGAAGCTTTCTTT; cdr3_aa: CASSRSTEAFF
cdr3_length: 11; clone_size: few; j_call: TRBJ2-1; d_call: -; v_call: TRBV20-1; cdr3_nt: TGCAGTGCTTCCCCAGACGATGAGCAGTTCTTC; cdr3_aa: CSASPDDEQFF
cdr3_length: 13; clone_size: -; j_call: TRBJ2-7; d_call: -; v_call: TRBV6-2/TRBV6-3; cdr3_nt: TGTGCCAGCAGTTACTTAGGTATCTACGAGCAGTACTTC; cdr3_aa: CASSYLGIYEQYF
cdr3_length: 14; clone_size: few; j_call: TRBJ2-1; d_call: TRBD2; v_call: TRBV12-3/TRBV12-4; cdr3_nt: TGTGCCAGCAGTAAACTAGCGGTCGGCAATGAGCAGTTCTTC; cdr3_aa: CASSKLAVGNEQFF
cdr3_length: 13; clone_size: -; j_call: TRBJ1-5; d_call: TRBD1; v_call: TRBV29-1; cdr3_nt: TGCAGCGCCGGACAGGGCAGCAATCAGCCCCAGCATTTT; cdr3_aa: CSAGQGSNQPQHF
cdr3_length: 11; clone_size: -; j_call: TRBJ2-1; d_call: TRBD2; v_call: TRBV10-3; cdr3_nt: TGTGCCATCAGTGACGGGGGGTGGCAGTTCTTC; cdr3_aa: CAISDGGWQFF